The source of this TCR beta chain is a study of T cell repertoires in cytomegalovirus infection. This clonotype turned up a few times. The antigen remains unidentified. V lost 5 bases and J lost 0; bases outside the gene matches: 13. Germline values: CDR1 SGHNT, CDR2 YYREEE (reference sequence). The CDR3 is 19 amino acids. The study, taken as a whole, reports: HLA-C-restricted, CMV-specific TCR beta clonotypes were dominant ex vivo.

TCRdb reprocessed the reads with MiXCR, giving one entry per CDR3 protein. This sample has about 310,000 distinct CDR3 sequences, with roughly 25% found just once. The material sequenced was cultured PBMCs, taken from culture after CMV antigen stimulation. The genes are TRBV5-4 and TRBJ2-1, with 11 nucleotides matching TRBD2. This clonotype was obtained from a human donor in good health (CMV status not recorded). Some clones in this sample may be carry-over from other donors' samples. The CDR3 nucleotides are TGTGCCAGCAGACTGGGACTAGCGGTTCAAAAGAGCTCCTACAATGAGCAGTTCTTC. It yields the protein CASRLGLAVQKSSYNEQFF.